This T cell receptor beta chain was observed in a study of human T cells and chemical hapten exposure. At the level of the study: Sensitization used 2% DPC on approximately 2 cm by approximately 2 cm upper inner arm skin.

MiXCR was run by TCRdb on the RACE reads, yielding one entry per CDR3 protein. The data show tens of thousands of distinct CDR3 sequences, approximately 35% seen once. The time point: patch test 1, 2 weeks after DPC sensitization. This sample's treatment: therapeutic diphenylcyclopropenone sensitization with weekly scalp DPC. Per germline, CDR1 DFQATT and CDR2 SNEGSKA (reference sequence). This CDR3 spans 15 amino acids. V lost 4 bases, J lost 7 bases, and 8 bases stayed unmatched. The receptor was isolated from a man between 35 and 55 years old with alopecia areata. Some clones in this sample may be carry-over from other donors' samples. This chain uses TRBV20-1 with TRBJ2-1; 12 bases match TRBD2. The source was whole blood, collected in connection with sensitization to the hapten diphenylcyclopropenone (DPC). In DNA form, the CDR3 reads TGCAGTGCTATCCCCCTAGCGGGAGGGCTGAATGAGCAGTTCTTC. Protein sequence: CSAIPLAGGLNEQFF.